This is a list of T cell receptor beta chains from one sample in a study of vaccination effects on CD4 cells after COVID-19. The table came from immunoSEQ multiplex PCR; TCRdb's copy has only in-frame clones and leaves some out. The table records about 27,000 clones, 72% of them present only once. No antigen is known for these receptors. The source material was CD4+ T cells from PBMCs cultured with SARS-CoV-2 spike peptides, sampled before COVID-19 vaccination. The receptors shown here come from a human donor who received a COVID-19 vaccine. Each CDR3 is given with its conserved first and last residue. The D gene is left open where the match is weak. Not every row has a clone size; where given, it reads once, few, many or a size class.

V gene	J gene	D gene	clone size	CDR3 protein	CDR3 DNA
TRBV30	TRBJ1-2	NA	NA	CAWSSRQTPPFNYGYTF	TGTGCCTGGAGTTCCCGACAGACCCCCCCGTTCAACTATGGCTACACCTTC
TRBV18	TRBJ1-1	NA	NA	CASSVGENTEAFF	TGTGCCAGCTCAGTCGGAGAGAACACTGAAGCTTTCTTT
TRBV5-6	TRBJ2-3	NA	once	CASSWLGASTDTQYF	TGTGCCAGCAGCTGGTTAGGGGCTAGCACAGATACGCAGTATTTT
TRBV10-1	TRBJ1-2	NA	NA	CASSEVRAGRGGYTF	TGCGCCAGCAGTGAGGTGCGGGCAGGCCGCGGGGGCTACACCTTC
TRBV9	TRBJ2-5	TRBD1	NA	CASSVEGAVGWETQYF	TGTGCCAGCAGCGTAGAGGGGGCCGTGGGGTGGGAGACCCAGTACTTC
TRBV9	TRBJ2-5	NA	once	CASSVGGTETQYF	TGTGCCAGCAGCGTAGGGGGCACGGAGACCCAGTACTTC
TRBV7-8	TRBJ2-7	TRBD2	NA	CASSLAQRGAYEQYF	TGTGCCAGCAGCTTAGCCCAGCGGGGGGCCTACGAGCAGTACTTC
TRBV3-1/TRBV3-2	TRBJ2-1	TRBD2	NA	CASSLWGLAGFGEQFF	TGTGCCAGCAGCCTTTGGGGACTAGCGGGTTTCGGTGAGCAGTTCTTC
TRBV5-5	TRBJ2-7	NA	NA	CASSYRDEQYF	TGTGCCAGCAGCTACAGGGACGAGCAGTACTTC
TRBV6-5	TRBJ2-6	NA	NA	CASSSTEGGANVLTF	TGTGCCAGCAGTTCCACCGAGGGCGGGGCCAACGTCCTGACTTTC
TRBV30	TRBJ1-4	NA	few	CAWSGGSEKLFF	TGTGCCTGGAGTGGGGGGTCGGAAAAACTGTTTTTT
TRBV11-3	TRBJ1-2	TRBD1	once	CASSSGQGAAGYTF	TGTGCCAGCAGCTCTGGACAGGGGGCGGCGGGCTACACCTTC
TRBV5-1	TRBJ1-1	TRBD1	NA	CASSPSYRGMNTEAFF	TGCGCCAGCAGCCCGTCCTACAGGGGCATGAACACTGAAGCTTTCTTT
TRBV29-1	TRBJ1-5	NA	NA	CSVELTPYQPQHF	TGCAGCGTTGAACTTACCCCGTATCAGCCCCAGCATTTT
TRBV5-4	TRBJ2-3	TRBD2	NA	CASSPNRPSGSTDTQYF	TGTGCCAGCAGCCCGAACAGACCTAGCGGGAGCACAGATACGCAGTATTTT
TRBV19	TRBJ2-7	TRBD2	once	CASSIQLADYEQYF	TGTGCCAGTAGTATACAACTAGCGGACTACGAGCAGTACTTC
TRBV15	TRBJ1-6	NA	NA	CATSRRSNSPLHF	TGTGCCACCAGTCGGAGATCCAATTCACCCCTCCACTTT
TRBV5-1	TRBJ2-1	NA	once	CASSFTQGRVGNEQFF	TGCGCCAGCAGCTTCACCCAGGGAAGAGTGGGGAATGAGCAGTTCTTC
TRBV29-1	TRBJ1-1	NA	few	CSVERGINTEAFF	TGCAGCGTTGAAAGGGGGATAAACACTGAAGCTTTCTTT
TRBV5-5	TRBJ1-3	TRBD1	few	CASSPNSQGAPGNTIYF	TGTGCCAGCAGCCCCAATAGTCAGGGGGCTCCTGGAAACACCATATATTTT
TRBV10-1	TRBJ2-1	TRBD1	NA	CASKSGTASENEQFF	TGCGCCAGCAAGTCCGGGACAGCGTCCGAGAATGAGCAGTTCTTC
TRBV18	TRBJ2-5	NA	NA	CASSPGIIQETQYF	TGTGCCAGCTCACCAGGGATCATCCAAGAGACCCAGTACTTC
TRBV19	TRBJ2-5	TRBD2	NA	CASSGLAGAGETQYF	TGTGCCAGTAGTGGGCTAGCGGGGGCCGGGGAGACCCAGTACTTC
TRBV9	TRBJ2-3	NA	NA	CASSVSPGTDTQYF	TGTGCCAGCAGCGTATCTCCGGGGACAGATACGCAGTATTTT
TRBV6-5	TRBJ1-1	TRBD1	NA	CASSSDRGFGEAFF	TGTGCCAGCAGTTCTGACAGGGGATTTGGTGAAGCTTTCTTT
TRBV5-1	TRBJ1-3	NA	NA	CASTVGGGFSSGNTIYF	TGCGCCAGCACCGTCGGCGGGGGTTTCAGCTCTGGAAACACCATATATTTT
TRBV28	TRBJ2-1	TRBD1	NA	CASSLGYRGASYNEQFF	TGTGCCAGCAGTTTAGGTTACAGGGGGGCCTCCTACAATGAGCAGTTCTTC